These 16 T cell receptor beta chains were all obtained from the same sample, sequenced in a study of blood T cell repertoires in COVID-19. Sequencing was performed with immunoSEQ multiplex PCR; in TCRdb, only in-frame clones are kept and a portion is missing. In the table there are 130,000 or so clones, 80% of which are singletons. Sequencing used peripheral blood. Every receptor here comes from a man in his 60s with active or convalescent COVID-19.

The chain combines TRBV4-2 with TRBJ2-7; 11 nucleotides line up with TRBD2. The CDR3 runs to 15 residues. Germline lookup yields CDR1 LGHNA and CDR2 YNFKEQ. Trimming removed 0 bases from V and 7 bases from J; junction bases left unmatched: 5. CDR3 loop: CASSQEGLAGGEQYF. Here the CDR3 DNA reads TGTGCCAGCAGCCAAGAAGGCCTAGCGGGAGGAGAGCAGTACTTC.

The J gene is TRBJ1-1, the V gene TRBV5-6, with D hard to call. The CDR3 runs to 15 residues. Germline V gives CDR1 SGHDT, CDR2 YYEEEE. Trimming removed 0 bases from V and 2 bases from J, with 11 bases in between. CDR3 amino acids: CASSLELTSNTEAFF. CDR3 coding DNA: TGTGCCAGCAGCTTGGAGCTCACCTCCAACACTGAAGCTTTCTTT.

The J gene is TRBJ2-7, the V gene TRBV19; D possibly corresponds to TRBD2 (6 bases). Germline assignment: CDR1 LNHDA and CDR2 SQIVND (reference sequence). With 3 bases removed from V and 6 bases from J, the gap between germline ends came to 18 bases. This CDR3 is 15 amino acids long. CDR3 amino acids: CASSIPGTPPGEQYF. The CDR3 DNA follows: TGTGCCAGTAGTATTCCCGGGACTCCACCCGGCGAGCAGTACTTC. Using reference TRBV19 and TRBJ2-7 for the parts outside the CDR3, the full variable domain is DGGITQSPKYLFRKEGQNVTLSCEQNLNHDAMYWYRQDPGQGLRLIYYSQIVNDFQKGDIAEGYSVSREKKESFPLTVTSAQKNPTAFYLCASSIPGTPPGEQYFGPGTRLTVT.

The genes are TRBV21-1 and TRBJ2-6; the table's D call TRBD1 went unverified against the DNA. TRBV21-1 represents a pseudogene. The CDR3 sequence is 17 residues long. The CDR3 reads CASSKLGRFSGANVLTF. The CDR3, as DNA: TGTGCCAGCAGCAAACTGGGCCGATTCTCTGGGGCCAACGTCCTGACTTTC.

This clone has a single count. Written as DNA, the CDR3 is TGTGCCAGCAGTTACGGGGGGAGACGGAACATTCAGTACTTC. As protein: CASSYGGRRNIQYF. The rearrangement uses TRBV6-5 and TRBJ2-4; D may be TRBD2 (6 bases). V was cut by 2 bases and J by 7 bases, with 12 bases left in between. There are 14 residues in the CDR3. The germline CDR1 and CDR2 sequences are MNHEY and SVGAGI.

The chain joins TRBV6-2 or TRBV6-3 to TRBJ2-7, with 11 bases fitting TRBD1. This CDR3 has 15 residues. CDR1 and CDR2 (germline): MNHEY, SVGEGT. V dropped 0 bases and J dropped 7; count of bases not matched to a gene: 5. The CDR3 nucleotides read TGTGCCAGCAGTTACTCGTGGACAGGGGGCAGGGAGCAGTACTTC. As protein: CASSYSWTGGREQYF.

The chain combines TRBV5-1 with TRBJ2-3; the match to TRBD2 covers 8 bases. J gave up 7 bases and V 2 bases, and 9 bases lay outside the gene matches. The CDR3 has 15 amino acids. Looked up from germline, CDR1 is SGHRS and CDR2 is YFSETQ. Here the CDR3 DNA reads TGCGCCAGCAGCTTAAGCGGGAGAGGGGGAAATACGCAGTATTTT. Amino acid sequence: CASSLSGRGGNTQYF.

The CDR3: CASSFVLSGANVLTF. For the CDR3, the DNA is TGTGCCAGCAGTTTCGTATTGTCTGGGGCCAACGTCCTGACTTTC. The chain employs TRBV27 and TRBJ2-6; the D is unclear. Per germline, CDR1 MNHEY and CDR2 SMNVEV (reference sequence). Trimming pared 3 bases from V and 1 base from J, leaving 7 bases between. CDR3 length equals 15 residues. The variable domain in full, with the rest retrieved from reference TRBV27 and TRBJ2-6, is EAQVTQNPRYLITVTGKKLTVTCSQNMNHEYMSWYRQDPGLGLRQIYYSMNVEVTDKGDVPEGYKVSRKEKRNFPLILESPSPNQTSLYFCASSFVLSGANVLTFGAGSRLTVL.

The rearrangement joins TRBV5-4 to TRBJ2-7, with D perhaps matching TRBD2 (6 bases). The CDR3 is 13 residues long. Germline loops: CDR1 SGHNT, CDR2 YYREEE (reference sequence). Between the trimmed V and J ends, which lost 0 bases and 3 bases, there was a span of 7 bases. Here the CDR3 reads CASSLEEGYEQYF. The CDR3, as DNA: TGTGCCAGCAGCTTGGAGGAGGGCTACGAGCAGTACTTC.

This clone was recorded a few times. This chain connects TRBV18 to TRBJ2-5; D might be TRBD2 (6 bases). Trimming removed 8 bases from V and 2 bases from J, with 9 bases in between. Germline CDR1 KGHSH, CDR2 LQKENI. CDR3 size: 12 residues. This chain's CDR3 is CASGGEQETQYF. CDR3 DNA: TGTGCCAGCGGCGGGGAACAAGAGACCCAGTACTTC.

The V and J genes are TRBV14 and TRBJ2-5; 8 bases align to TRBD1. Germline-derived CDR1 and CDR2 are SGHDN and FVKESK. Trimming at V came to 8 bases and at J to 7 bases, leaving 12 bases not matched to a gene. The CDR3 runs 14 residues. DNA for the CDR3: TGTGCCAGCGGTATACAGGGGGACGGGATGACCCAGTACTTC. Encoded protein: CASGIQGDGMTQYF.

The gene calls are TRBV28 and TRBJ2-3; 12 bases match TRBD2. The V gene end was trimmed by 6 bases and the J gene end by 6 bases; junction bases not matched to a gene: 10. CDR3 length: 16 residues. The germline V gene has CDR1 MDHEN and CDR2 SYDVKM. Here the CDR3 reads CASRAVTSGRTDTQYF. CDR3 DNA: TGTGCCAGCAGGGCCGTGACTAGCGGGAGAACGGATACGCAGTATTTT.

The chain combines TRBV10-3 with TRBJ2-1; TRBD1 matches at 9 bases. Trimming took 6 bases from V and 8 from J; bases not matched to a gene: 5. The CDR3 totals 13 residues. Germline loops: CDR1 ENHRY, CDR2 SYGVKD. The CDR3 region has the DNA TGTGCCATCAGGGGCCGGACAGGGGATGAGCAGTTCTTC. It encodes CAIRGRTGDEQFF.

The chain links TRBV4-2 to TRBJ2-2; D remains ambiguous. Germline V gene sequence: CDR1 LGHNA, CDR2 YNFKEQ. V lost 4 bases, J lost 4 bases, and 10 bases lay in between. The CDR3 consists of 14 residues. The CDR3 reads CASSPGRITGELFF. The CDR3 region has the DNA TGTGCCAGCAGCCCAGGCCGGATCACCGGGGAGCTGTTTTTT.

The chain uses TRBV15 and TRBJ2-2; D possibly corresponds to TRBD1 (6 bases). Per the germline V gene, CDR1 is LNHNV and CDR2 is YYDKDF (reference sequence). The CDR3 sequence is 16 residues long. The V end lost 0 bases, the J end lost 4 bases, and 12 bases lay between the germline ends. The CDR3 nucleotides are TGTGCCACCAGCAGAGATCTTTTACAGGGCACCGGGGAGCTGTTTTTT. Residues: CATSRDLLQGTGELFF.

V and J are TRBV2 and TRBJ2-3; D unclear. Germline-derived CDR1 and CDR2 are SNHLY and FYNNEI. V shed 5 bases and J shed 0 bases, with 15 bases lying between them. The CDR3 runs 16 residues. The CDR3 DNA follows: TGTGCCAGCAGTACTATAGGATTTGCTAGCACAGATACGCAGTATTTT. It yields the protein CASSTIGFASTDTQYF.